A single T cell receptor beta chain is shown here with its context. Antigen unknown. The data are from a study of shared clonotypes between healthy human individuals. Across the whole study: Donors were a couple of women and three men aged 18 to 49.

General observations from the study: Across subsets, estimated richness was generally greater for naive than for memory populations.

Original data processing: For the immunoSEQ data, sequences were junction-only without quality scores, so filtering differed. The data were produced by immunoSEQ multiplex PCR, yet TCRdb's version contains in-frame clones alone and is incomplete. From that table come the V and J calls and clone size; the DNA was used to work out D and trimming. The sample shows around 980,000 clones, around 82% of them seen only once. Study donors comprised healthy, HIV-negative adults devoid of recent acute infection or vaccination. Sequenced: memory CD4+ T cells from PBMCs. Subset noted: CD45RA-negative fraction. This clonotype was obtained from a man between 18 and 35 years old in good health. Some clones in this sample may be carry-over from other donors' samples.

CDR3 DNA sequence: TGTGCCTGGAGTACGGGACAGGGGGGGAATGAGCAGTTCTTC. It encodes CAWSTGQGGNEQFF. The chain has TRBV30 and TRBJ2-1, with 11 positions matching TRBD1. Germline V CDR1 and CDR2: GTSNPN, SVGIG (reference sequence). This CDR3 has 14 amino acids. Trimming took 2 bases from V and 7 from J; bases not matched to a gene: 4.